A selection of T cell receptor beta chains follows, all from one sample in a study of blood T cell repertoires in COVID-19. Data came from immunoSEQ multiplex PCR; TCRdb stores just in-frame clones and leaves some out. The data contain about 150,000 clones, 70% to 85% of them singletons. Sequenced sample: peripheral blood. The receptors here all came from a woman in her fifties or sixties in a cohort sampled during active or convalescent COVID-19. Both conserved end residues are part of each CDR3. A D gene is named only where the DNA matches it firmly. Size is stated for part of the rows, as once, few or many counts, or as a class when the clone is expanded.

>-|TRBV7-9|TRBJ2-1|-
TGTGCCAGCACCCAGGGGATCACAATCAATGAGCAGTTCTTC
CASTQGITINEQFF
>-|TRBV11-1|TRBJ2-1|TRBD1
TGTGCCAGCACCCCGCGGACAGGCCTTTTCAATGAGCAGTTCTTC
CASTPRTGLFNEQFF
>-|TRBV7-9|TRBJ1-4|-
TGTGCCAGCAGCTTAGCGGGCGGGGATGAAAAACTGTTTTTT
CASSLAGGDEKLFF
>few|TRBV4-2|TRBJ2-3|TRBD2
TGTGCCAGCAGCCAAGAGAGGAGCGGGGGGGCAGATACGCAGTATTTT
CASSQERSGGADTQYF
>few|TRBV27|TRBJ1-4|TRBD1
TGTGCCAGCAGTTGGGGCGGGGTAGGGGGCGAAAAACTGTTTTTT
CASSWGGVGGEKLFF
>-|TRBV7-2|TRBJ2-5|TRBD2
TGTGCCAGCAGCTACCAACCAGGGACTAGAGAGACCCAGTACTTC
CASSYQPGTRETQYF
>-|TRBV6-5|TRBJ2-7|TRBD2
TGTGCCAGCAGTACTAAACTAGCGGGGGGGGACGAGCAGTACTTC
CASSTKLAGGDEQYF
>-|TRBV11-2|TRBJ2-6|-
TGTGCCAGCAGCTTAGATACGGGGTTTGGGGCCAACGTCCTGACTTTC
CASSLDTGFGANVLTF
>-|TRBV29-1|TRBJ2-7|-
TGCAGCGTAGGACTTTATACGGGGGGCACTTACGAGCAGTACTTC
CSVGLYTGGTYEQYF
>-|TRBV27|TRBJ2-7|TRBD2
TGTGCCAGCAGTTTACTTACTAGCGGGGTCCACGAGCAGTACTTC
CASSLLTSGVHEQYF
>once|TRBV7-9|TRBJ2-7|TRBD1
TGTGCCAGCAGCTTAAGAGACTCCGGGACAGGGGACTTC
CASSLRDSGTGDF
>-|TRBV24-1|TRBJ1-4|-
TGTGCCACCAGTGGTCAGTTTAATGAAAAACTGTTTTTT
CATSGQFNEKLFF
>once|TRBV20-1|TRBJ1-2|-
TGCAGTGCTAGGCAGGGCTATGGCTACACCTTC
CSARQGYGYTF
>-|TRBV5-8|TRBJ1-1|-
TGTGCCAGCAGCTTGACAGGGAACACTGAAGCTTTCTTT
CASSLTGNTEAFF
>-|TRBV18|TRBJ1-3|-
TGTGCCAGCTCACCACAGAAGGGGTCCTTTTTCTCTGGAAACACCATATATTTT
CASSPQKGSFFSGNTIYF
>-|TRBV30|TRBJ1-5|-
TGTGCCTGGAGTCCTACGCTTTTGAATCAGCCCCAGCATTTT
CAWSPTLLNQPQHF
>few|TRBV5-8|TRBJ2-7|TRBD2
TGTGCCAGCAGCTTGAACGGGGGGTCCTACGAGCAGTACTTC
CASSLNGGSYEQYF
>once|TRBV2|TRBJ1-1|-
TGTGCCAGCATAGAACAGATGAACACTGAAGCTTTCTTT
CASIEQMNTEAFF
>-|TRBV7-9|TRBJ1-2|-
TGTGCCAGCAGCTTAAACGGGGGGTATGGTGGCTACACCTTC
CASSLNGGYGGYTF
>-|TRBV7-3|TRBJ2-6|-
TGTGCCAGCAGCTTAACAGGGGTTGACTCTGGGGCCAACGTCCTGACTTTC
CASSLTGVDSGANVLTF